These 4 T cell receptor beta chains came from one sample sequenced in a study of cytomegalovirus exposure and HLA in healthy donors. The PCR made use of 60 Vbeta and 13 Jbeta primers. This table comes from immunoSEQ multiplex PCR, and its TCRdb copy is limited to in-frame clones, with some not included. The table has about 130,000 clones, about 73% seen once. The sample taken for sequencing was PBMCs. The origin of the receptors is a human donor in good health.

In this sample, this clone turned up a few times. The rearrangement joins TRBV6-6 to TRBJ1-1, with TRBD1 matching over 12 bases. The V and J ends lost 2 bases and 3 bases, in that order; junction bases with no gene match: 1. Germline lookup yields CDR1 MNHNY and CDR2 SVGAGI (reference sequence). There are 15 residues in the CDR3. CDR3 DNA sequence: TGTGCCAGCAGTTACCGGGACAGGGGGCACACTGAAGCTTTCTTT. Amino acid sequence: CASSYRDRGHTEAFF.

V gene TRBV30 combines with J gene TRBJ2-7; 8 bases line up with TRBD2. The CDR3 sequence is 14 residues long. V lost 5 bases, J lost 2 bases, and 8 bases stayed unmatched. Germline V gene sequence: CDR1 GTSNPN, CDR2 SVGIG (reference sequence). The CDR3 region is CAWVSGGGPYEQYF. CDR3 nucleotide sequence: TGTGCCTGGGTCTCCGGCGGGGGGCCCTACGAGCAGTACTTC.

V is TRBV11-3 and J is TRBJ2-1; a possible D gene is TRBD1 (5 bases). Germline V gene lookup returns CDR1 SGHNT and CDR2 YENEEA. V lost 1 base to trimming and J lost 8 bases, with 15 bases between them. This CDR3 spans 15 amino acids. CDR3 bases: TGTGCCAGCAGCTTAGCCCCAGGGCCGTGGGATGAGCAGTTCTTC. It yields the protein CASSLAPGPWDEQFF. Complete variable domain (other parts from reference TRBV11-3 and TRBJ2-1): EAGVVQSPRYKIIEKKQPVAFWCNPISGHNTLYWYLQNLGQGPELLIRYENEEAVDDSQLPKDRFSAERLKGVDSTLKIQPAELGDSAVYLCASSLAPGPWDEQFFGPGTRLTVL.

The chain employs TRBV19 and TRBJ2-1; 8 bases map to TRBD2. CDR1 LNHDA and CDR2 SQIVND come from the germline V gene (reference sequence). The V and J ends lost 7 bases and 9 bases, in that order; junction bases with no gene match: 11. This CDR3 contains 14 residues. The CDR3 here is CASNPGLAGAEQFF. In DNA, the CDR3 is TGTGCCAGTAATCCCGGACTAGCCGGGGCTGAGCAGTTCTTC.